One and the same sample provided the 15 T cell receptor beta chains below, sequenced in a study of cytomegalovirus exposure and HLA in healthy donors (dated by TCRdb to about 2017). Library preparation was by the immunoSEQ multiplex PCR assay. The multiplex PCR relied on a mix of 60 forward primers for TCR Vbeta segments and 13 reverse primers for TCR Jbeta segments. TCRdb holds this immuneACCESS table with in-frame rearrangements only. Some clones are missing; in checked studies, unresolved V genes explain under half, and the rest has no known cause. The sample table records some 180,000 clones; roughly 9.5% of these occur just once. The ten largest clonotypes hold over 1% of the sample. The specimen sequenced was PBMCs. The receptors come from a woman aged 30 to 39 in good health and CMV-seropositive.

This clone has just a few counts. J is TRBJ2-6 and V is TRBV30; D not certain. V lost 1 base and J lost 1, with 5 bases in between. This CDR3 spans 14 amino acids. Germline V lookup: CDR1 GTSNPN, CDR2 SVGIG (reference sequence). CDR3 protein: CAWSDWSGANVLTF. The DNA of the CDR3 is TGTGCCTGGAGTGACTGGTCTGGGGCCAACGTCCTGACTTTC.

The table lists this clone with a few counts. The CDR3 sequence: CASSEGQGARYEQFF. CDR3 sequence (DNA): TGTGCCAGTAGTGAGGGACAGGGGGCAAGGTATGAGCAGTTCTTC. The chain links TRBV19 to TRBJ2-1; 12 bases map to TRBD1. This CDR3 region has 15 residues. V trimming: 5 bases; J trimming: 8 bases; junction bases outside the gene matches: 7. CDR1 is LNHDA and CDR2 is SQIVND in the germline V gene (reference sequence).

CDR3 loop: CASSPRTGGIYEQYF. CDR3 nucleotide sequence: TGTGCCAGCAGCCCGCGGACAGGGGGCATCTACGAGCAGTACTTC. This chain joins TRBV7-9 and TRBJ2-7, with 11 bases aligning to TRBD1. The CDR3 is made up of 15 amino acids. The junction had 6 bases not matched to a gene; V was cut back by 5 bases and J by 3 bases. Germline V lookup: CDR1 SEHNR, CDR2 FQNEAQ (reference sequence).

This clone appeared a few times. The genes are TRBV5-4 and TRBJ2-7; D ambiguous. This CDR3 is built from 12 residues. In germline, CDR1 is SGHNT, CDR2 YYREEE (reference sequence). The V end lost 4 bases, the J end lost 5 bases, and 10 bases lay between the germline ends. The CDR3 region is CASSRVHDEQYF. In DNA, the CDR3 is TGTGCCAGCAGCCGGGTCCACGACGAGCAGTACTTC.

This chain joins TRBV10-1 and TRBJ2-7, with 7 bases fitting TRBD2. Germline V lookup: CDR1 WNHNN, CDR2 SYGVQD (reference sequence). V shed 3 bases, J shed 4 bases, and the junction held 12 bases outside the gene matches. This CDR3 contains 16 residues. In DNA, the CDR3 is TGCGCCAGCAGTGACTCTCGCAGAGCGGGAATTTACGAGCAGTACTTC. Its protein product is CASSDSRRAGIYEQYF.

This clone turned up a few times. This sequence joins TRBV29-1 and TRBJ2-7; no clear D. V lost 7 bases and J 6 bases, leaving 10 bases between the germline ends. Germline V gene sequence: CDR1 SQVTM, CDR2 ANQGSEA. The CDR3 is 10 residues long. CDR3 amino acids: CSATDSEQYF. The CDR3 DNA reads TGCAGCGCCACCGATAGCGAGCAGTACTTC.

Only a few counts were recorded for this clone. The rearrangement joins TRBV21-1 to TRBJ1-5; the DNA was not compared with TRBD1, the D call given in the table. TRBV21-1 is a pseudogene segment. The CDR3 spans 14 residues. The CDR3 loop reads CASSLTGRQQPQHF. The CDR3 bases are TGTGCCAGCAGCTTGACAGGGAGACAACAGCCCCAGCATTTT.

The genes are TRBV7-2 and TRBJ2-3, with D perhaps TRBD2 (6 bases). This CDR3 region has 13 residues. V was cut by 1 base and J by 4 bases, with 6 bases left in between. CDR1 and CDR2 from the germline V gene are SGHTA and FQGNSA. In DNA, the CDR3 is TGTGCCAGCAGCTTAGGGGAGGCAGATACGCAGTATTTT. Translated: CASSLGEADTQYF. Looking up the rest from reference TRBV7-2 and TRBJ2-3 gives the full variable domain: GAGVSQSPSNKVTEKGKDVELRCDPISGHTALYWYRQSLGQGLEFLIYFQGNSAPDKSGLPSDRFSAERTGGSVSTLTIQRTQQEDSAVYLCASSLGEADTQYFGPGTRLTVL.

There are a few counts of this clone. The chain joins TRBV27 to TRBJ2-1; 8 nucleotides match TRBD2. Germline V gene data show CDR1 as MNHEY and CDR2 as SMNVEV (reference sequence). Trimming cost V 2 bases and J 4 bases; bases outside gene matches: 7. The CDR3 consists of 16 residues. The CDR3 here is CASSLKGVAGYNEQFF. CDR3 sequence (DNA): TGTGCCAGCAGTTTAAAGGGGGTAGCGGGATACAATGAGCAGTTCTTC.

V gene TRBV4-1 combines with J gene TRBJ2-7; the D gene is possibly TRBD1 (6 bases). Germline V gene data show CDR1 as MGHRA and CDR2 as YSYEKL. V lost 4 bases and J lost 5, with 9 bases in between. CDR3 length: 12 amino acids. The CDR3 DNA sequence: TGCGCCAGCAGCCTAACAGGGAACGAGCAGTACTTC. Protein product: CASSLTGNEQYF.

CDR3 coding DNA: TGTGCCAGCAGCCCCCGGGACAGCGGGAGGCATACGCAGTATTTT. It encodes CASSPRDSGRHTQYF. The rearrangement links TRBV7-9 to TRBJ2-3, with 9 bases lining up with TRBD2. The CDR3 length is 15 residues. V shed 5 bases and J 7 bases; nucleotides not matched to a gene: 10. Germline V gives CDR1 SEHNR, CDR2 FQNEAQ (reference sequence). Full variable domain (missing parts from reference TRBV7-9 and TRBJ2-3): DTGVSQNPRHKITKRGQNVTFRCDPISEHNRLYWYRQTLGQGPEFLTYFQNEAQLEKSRLLSDRFSAERPKGSFSTLEIQRTEQGDSAMYLCASSPRDSGRHTQYFGPGTRLTVL.

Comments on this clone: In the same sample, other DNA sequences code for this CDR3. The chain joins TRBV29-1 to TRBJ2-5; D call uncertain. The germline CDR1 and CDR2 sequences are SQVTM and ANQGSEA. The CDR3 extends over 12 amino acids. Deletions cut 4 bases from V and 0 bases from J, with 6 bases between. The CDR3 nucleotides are TGCAGCGTTGGCGGTAACCAAGAGACCCAGTACTTC. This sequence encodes CSVGGNQETQYF. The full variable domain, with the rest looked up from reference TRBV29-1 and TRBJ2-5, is SAVISQKPSRDICQRGTSLTIQCQVDSQVTMMFWYRQQPGQSLTLIATANQGSEATYESGFVIDKFPISRPNLTFSTLTVSNMSPEDSSIYLCSVGGNQETQYFGPGTRLLVL.

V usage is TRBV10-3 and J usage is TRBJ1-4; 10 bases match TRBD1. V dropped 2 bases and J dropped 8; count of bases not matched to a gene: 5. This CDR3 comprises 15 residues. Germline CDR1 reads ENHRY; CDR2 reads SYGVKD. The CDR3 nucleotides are TGTGCCATCAGTGAGCCTGGACAGGGGGGGGAAAAACTGTTTTTT. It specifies CAISEPGQGGEKLFF.

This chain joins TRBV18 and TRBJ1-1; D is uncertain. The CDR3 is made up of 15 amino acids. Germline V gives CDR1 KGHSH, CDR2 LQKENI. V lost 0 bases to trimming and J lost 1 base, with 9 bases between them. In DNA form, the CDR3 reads TGTGCCAGCTCACCACCTAACAGTGGGAACACTGAAGCTTTCTTT. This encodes CASSPPNSGNTEAFF.

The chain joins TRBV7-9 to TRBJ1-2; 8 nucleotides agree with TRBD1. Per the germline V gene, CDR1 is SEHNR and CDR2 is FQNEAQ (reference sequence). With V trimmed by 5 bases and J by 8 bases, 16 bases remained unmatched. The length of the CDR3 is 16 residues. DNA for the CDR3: TGTGCCAGCAGCCACCCCATGAACAGGGGGTCGGGGGGCTACACCTTC. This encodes CASSHPMNRGSGGYTF.